This T cell receptor beta chain was observed in a study of spatial heterogeneity in lung cancer. Time point defined: sample taken at primary tumor resection. Whole RNA from tumor, nontumor lung or frozen PBMC was sequenced unsorted. The donor population consisted of some 70 patients with untreated, early-stage non-small cell lung cancer. This clonotype was counted a few times. In TCRdb, the 5' RACE reads were re-called with MiXCR into one record per CDR3 protein. The table includes tens of thousands of distinct CDR3 sequences, 7.5% detected once. V gave up 10 bases and J gave up 8 bases; unmatched junction bases: 8. Germline V gene sequence: CDR1 MNHEY, CDR2 SMNVEV (reference sequence). This CDR3 is 12 amino acids long.

This chain connects TRBV27 to TRBJ1-2; TRBD1 agrees at 9 bases. This TCR derives from a male donor with early-stage non-small cell lung cancer. The sequenced sample was PBMCs, obtained at surgery. The CDR3 reads CATQTGGEGYTF. CDR3 DNA sequence: TGTGCCACCCAAACAGGGGGCGAGGGCTACACCTTC.